The entry below gives a single T cell receptor (beta chain) sequence along with its context. This clonotype was seen only a few times. Its binding antigen is unknown. No per-base quality is available; no much larger clone lies one base away. This sample was included in a study of T-cell reconstitution after alpha-beta-depleted transplantation in children (dated by TCRdb to 2016 to 2017). Looking at the study overall: Using TCR repertoire profiling, the study followed T-cell immune reconstitution in a quantitative way in children after TCRalphabeta/CD19-depleted allogeneic hematopoietic cell transplantation.

CDR1 MGHDK and CDR2 SYGVNS are derived from the germline V gene. After removal of 3 bases from V and 2 bases from J, the junction retains 10 bases not matched to a gene. Taken from cysteine to phenylalanine, the CDR3 has 16 residues. This entry keeps only the CDR3 DNA: 48 bases, framed from base 1. The library was obtained by PCR. These reads were obtained on an Illumina HiSeq 2500. To normalize quantification of the TCRbeta repertoire, the TCR libraries were built with molecular barcoding that relied on unique molecular identifiers. Through fastp at Q25 and MiXCR, TCRdb rebuilt clones from the public reads, retaining in-frame beta chains. Entries are consolidated by CDR3 protein sequence, retaining the most common genes and DNA. This sample comprises over 550,000 distinct CDR3 sequences, under 12% of them detected only once. 4% to 5% of the sample is taken by the ten largest.

This TCR derives from a human donor who donated a stem cell graft to a child with acute myeloid leukemia. Source: PBMCs from the stem cell graft donor, taken from the stem cell graft. The chain couples TRBV25-1 to TRBJ2-7; TRBD2 lines up with 7 middle nucleotides. The nucleotide sequence reads as follows: TGTGCCAGCAGTGAGGGAGCGGGGTCTTTTACCTACGAGCAGTACTTC. It translates to CASSEGAGSFTYEQYF.